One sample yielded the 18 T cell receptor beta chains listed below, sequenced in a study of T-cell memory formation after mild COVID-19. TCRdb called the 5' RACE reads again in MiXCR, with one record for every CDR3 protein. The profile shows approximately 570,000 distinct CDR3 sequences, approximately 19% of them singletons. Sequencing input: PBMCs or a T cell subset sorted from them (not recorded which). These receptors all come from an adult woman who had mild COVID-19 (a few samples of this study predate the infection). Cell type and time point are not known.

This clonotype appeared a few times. DNA of the CDR3: TGTGCCAGCAGTTTAGCCAGGACCAATCAGCCCCAGCATTTT. Its protein is CASSLARTNQPQHF. The chain carries TRBV12-3 or TRBV12-4 and TRBJ1-5; D ambiguous. The CDR3 is made up of 14 amino acids. V lost 0 bases to trimming and J lost 3 bases, with 6 bases between them.

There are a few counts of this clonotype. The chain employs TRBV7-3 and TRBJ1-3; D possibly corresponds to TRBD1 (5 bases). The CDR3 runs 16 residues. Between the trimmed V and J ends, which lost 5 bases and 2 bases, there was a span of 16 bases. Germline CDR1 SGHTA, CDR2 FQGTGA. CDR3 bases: TGTGCCAGCAGCCCAGATCCGGGGCTCCCTGGAAACACCATATATTTT. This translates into CASSPDPGLPGNTIYF.

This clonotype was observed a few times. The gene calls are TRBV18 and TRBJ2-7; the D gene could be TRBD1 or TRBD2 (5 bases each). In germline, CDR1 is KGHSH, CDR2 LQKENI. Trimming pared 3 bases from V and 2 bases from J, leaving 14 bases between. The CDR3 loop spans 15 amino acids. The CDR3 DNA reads TGTGCCAGCTCACCGAGCCCAGGGAGTGCCTACGAGCAGTACTTC. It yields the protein CASSPSPGSAYEQYF.

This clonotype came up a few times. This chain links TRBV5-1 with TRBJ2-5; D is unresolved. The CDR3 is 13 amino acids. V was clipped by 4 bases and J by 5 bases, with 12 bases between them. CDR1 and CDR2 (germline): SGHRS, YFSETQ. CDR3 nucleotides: TGCGCCAGCAGCGGGCAGTCAGAGGAGACCCAGTACTTC. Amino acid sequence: CASSGQSEETQYF.

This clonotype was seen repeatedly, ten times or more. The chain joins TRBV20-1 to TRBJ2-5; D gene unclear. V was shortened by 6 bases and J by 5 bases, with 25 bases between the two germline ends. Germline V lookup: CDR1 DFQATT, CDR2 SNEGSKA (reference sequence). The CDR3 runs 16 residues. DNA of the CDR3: TGCAGTGCCAGGAACAGATTGGACCTCTTATTTGAGACCCAGTACTTC. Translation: CSARNRLDLLFETQYF.

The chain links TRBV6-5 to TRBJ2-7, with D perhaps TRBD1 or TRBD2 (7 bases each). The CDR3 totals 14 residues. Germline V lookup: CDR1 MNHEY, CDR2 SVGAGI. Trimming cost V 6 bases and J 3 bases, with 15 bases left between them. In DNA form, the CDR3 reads TGTGCCAGCAGGAACCAGGGGGGGGGCTACGAGCAGTACTTC. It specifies CASRNQGGGYEQYF.

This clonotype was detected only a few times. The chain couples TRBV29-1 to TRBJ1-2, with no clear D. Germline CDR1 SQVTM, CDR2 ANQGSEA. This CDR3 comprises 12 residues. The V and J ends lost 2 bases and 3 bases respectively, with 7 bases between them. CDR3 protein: CSVERADYGYTF. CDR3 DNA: TGCAGCGTTGAAAGGGCTGACTATGGCTACACCTTC.

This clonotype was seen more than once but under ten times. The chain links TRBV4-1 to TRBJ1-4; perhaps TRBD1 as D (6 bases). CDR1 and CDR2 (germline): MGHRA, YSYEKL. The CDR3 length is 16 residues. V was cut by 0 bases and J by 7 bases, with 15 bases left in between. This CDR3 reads CASSQEGQGQAEKLFF. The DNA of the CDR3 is TGCGCCAGCAGCCAAGAAGGGCAGGGGCAGGCTGAAAAACTGTTTTTT.

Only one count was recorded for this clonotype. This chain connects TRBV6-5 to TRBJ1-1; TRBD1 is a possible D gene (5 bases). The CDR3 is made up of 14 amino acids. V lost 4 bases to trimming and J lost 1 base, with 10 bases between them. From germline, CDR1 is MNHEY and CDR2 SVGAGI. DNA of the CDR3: TGTGCCAGCAGTTGGCGGAGGGGGAACACTGAAGCTTTCTTT. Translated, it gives CASSWRRGNTEAFF.

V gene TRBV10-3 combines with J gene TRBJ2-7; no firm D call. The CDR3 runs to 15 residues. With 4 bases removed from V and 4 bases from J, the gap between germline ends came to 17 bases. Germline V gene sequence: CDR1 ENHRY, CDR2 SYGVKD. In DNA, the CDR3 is TGTGCCATCAGTGCCTCTGCCCAGCTTTCTTACGAGCAGTACTTC. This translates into CAISASAQLSYEQYF.

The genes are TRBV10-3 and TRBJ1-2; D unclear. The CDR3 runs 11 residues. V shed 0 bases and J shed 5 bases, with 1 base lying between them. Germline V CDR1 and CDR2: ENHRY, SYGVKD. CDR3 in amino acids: CAISESYGYTF. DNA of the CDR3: TGTGCCATCAGTGAGTCTTATGGCTACACCTTC.

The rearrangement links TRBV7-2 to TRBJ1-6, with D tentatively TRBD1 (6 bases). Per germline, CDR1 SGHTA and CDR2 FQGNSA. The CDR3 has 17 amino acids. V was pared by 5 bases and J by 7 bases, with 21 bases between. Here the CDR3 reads CASSNREGVAGNSPLHF. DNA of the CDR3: TGTGCCAGCAGCAACCGGGAGGGGGTAGCGGGGAATTCACCCCTCCACTTT.

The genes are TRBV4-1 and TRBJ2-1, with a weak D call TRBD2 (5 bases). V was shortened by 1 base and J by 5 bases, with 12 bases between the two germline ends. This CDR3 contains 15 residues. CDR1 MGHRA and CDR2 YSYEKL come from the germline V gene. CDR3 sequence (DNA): TGCGCCAGCAGCCAAGGCGGGCCGGGGAACAATGAGCAGTTCTTC. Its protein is CASSQGGPGNNEQFF.

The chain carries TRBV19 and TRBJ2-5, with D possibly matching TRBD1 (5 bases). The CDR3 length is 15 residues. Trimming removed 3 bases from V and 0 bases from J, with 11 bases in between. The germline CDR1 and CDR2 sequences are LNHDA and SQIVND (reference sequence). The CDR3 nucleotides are TGTGCCAGTAGTATGGTGACAGACTACCAAGAGACCCAGTACTTC. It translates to CASSMVTDYQETQYF. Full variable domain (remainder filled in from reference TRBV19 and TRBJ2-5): DGGITQSPKYLFRKEGQNVTLSCEQNLNHDAMYWYRQDPGQGLRLIYYSQIVNDFQKGDIAEGYSVSREKKESFPLTVTSAQKNPTAFYLCASSMVTDYQETQYFGPGTRLLVL.

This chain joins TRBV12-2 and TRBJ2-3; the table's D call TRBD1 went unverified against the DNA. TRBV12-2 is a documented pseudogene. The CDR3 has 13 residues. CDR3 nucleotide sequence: TGTGCAAGTCGCTTCCGGGGCACAGATACGCAGTATTTT. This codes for CASRFRGTDTQYF.

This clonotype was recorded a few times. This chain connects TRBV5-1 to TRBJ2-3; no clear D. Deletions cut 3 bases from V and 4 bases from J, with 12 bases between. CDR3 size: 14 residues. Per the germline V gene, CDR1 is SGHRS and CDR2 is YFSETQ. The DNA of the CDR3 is TGCGCCAGCAGCTCTCCCGAGAGGTCAGATACGCAGTATTTT. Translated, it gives CASSSPERSDTQYF.

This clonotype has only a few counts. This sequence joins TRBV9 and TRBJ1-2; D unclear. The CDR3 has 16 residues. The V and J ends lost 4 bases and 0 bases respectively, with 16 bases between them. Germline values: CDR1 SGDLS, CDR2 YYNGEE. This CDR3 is CASSLQVTNPNYGYTF. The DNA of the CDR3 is TGTGCCAGCAGCCTCCAAGTGACGAATCCTAACTATGGCTACACCTTC.

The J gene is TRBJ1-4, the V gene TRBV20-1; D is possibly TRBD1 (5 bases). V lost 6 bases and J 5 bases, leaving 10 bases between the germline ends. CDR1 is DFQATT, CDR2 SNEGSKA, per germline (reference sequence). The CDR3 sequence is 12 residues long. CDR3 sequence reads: CSAEGWNEKLFF. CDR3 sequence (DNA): TGCAGTGCGGAGGGGTGGAATGAAAAACTGTTTTTT.